This T cell receptor (beta chain) was sequenced for a study of T cells in Graves' hyperthyroidism and ophthalmopathy. Study outcomes and limitations: The blood repertoire included most of the expanded thyroid clonotypes above 0.001.

Lactation, pregnancy, other autoimmune disease or uncontrolled infection excluded patients. RNA transcripts yielded amplified TCR beta CDR3 regions. The study used the HTBI primer set for a first-round RT-PCR of the TCR CDR3. MiXCR, run by TCRdb on the multiplex PCR reads, gives a single entry per CDR3 protein. The table shows just over 550,000 distinct CDR3 sequences, with 40% to 55% occurring only once. This clonotype came up once. As yet, its antigen is unknown. This CDR3 spans 15 amino acids. The germline CDR1 and CDR2 sequences are SEHNR and FQNEAQ (reference sequence). The V gene lost 6 bases and the J gene lost 5 bases, with 16 bases spanning the gap.

The sequencing sample was made of peripheral blood or thyroid tissue (not recorded which). V is TRBV7-9 and J is TRBJ2-2; tentatively, D is TRBD2 (6 bases). The sequence derives from a woman between 18 and 29 years old with Graves' hyperthyroidism. The CDR3 reads CASRPPRGMTGELFF. In nucleotides, the CDR3 is TGTGCCAGCAGGCCCCCTCGCGGGATGACCGGGGAGCTGTTTTTT.